This T cell receptor beta chain was documented in a study of blood T cells in healthy people across ages. Study results and limitations: No conclusive comparison of naive versus antigen-experienced cells was possible with unsorted PBMCs.

Concerning this clonotype: What it binds is not known. This may come from a read error, since a much larger clone is one base off.

The CDR3 sequence is 17 residues long. In germline, CDR1 is SGHRS, CDR2 YFSETQ. With a J-beta primer mix and a sample-barcoded 5' primer, a second PCR ran 7 to 11 cycles. Researchers report that a template-switch adaptor with 12 random nucleotides tagged each cDNA molecule. Paired-end reads containing CDR3 totaled no fewer than 2.5 million for each sample. TCRdb used MiXCR to reprocess the 5' RACE reads, holding one entry per CDR3 protein. The table shows 630,000 or so distinct CDR3 sequences, with less than 40% occurring only once. The study isolated at least 6 million PBMCs from each sample. This receptor was taken from an elderly woman in good health. The sequencing sample was made of blood. The chain couples TRBV5-1 to TRBJ2-3, with 10 bases lining up with TRBD2. The CDR3 sequence is CAGRPEGSGGPTDTQYF. The CDR3 coding sequence is TGCGCCGGCAGACCGGAGGGTAGCGGGGGGCCCACAGATACGCAGTATTTT.